This paragraph reports one TCR beta chain. The sample originates from a study of control samples from healthy donors and cancer patients. Sequencing used immunoSEQ multiplex PCR; TCRdb keeps in-frame clones, though not all of them. The table lists 120,000 or so clones, around 96% of them singletons, with 3.6% in the top ten. This clonotype was obtained from a man aged 25-45 years in good health. Source material: blood.

The DNA of the CDR3 is TGTGCCAGCAACGGCGGGGGGGAGTACAATGAGCAGTTCTTC. This sequence encodes CASNGGGEYNEQFF. The chain carries TRBV9 and TRBJ2-1, with 9 bases matching TRBD2. Trimming took 6 bases from V and 4 from J; bases not matched to a gene: 5. The germline V gene has CDR1 SGDLS and CDR2 YYNGEE. There are 14 residues in the CDR3. The variable domain in full, completed from reference TRBV9 and TRBJ2-1, reads DSGVTQTPKHLITATGQRVTLRCSPRSGDLSVYWYQQSLDQGLQFLIQYYNGEERAKGNILERFSAQQFPDLHSELNLSSLELGDSALYFCASNGGGEYNEQFFGPGTRLTVL.